This T cell receptor (beta chain) was captured by sequencing in a study of CD8+CD57+ T cells in acquired aplastic anemia. Whoever was chosen for sequencing had shown CD8+CD57+ cell expansion by flow cytometry. A severe acquired aplastic anemia diagnosis applied to all patients. Among the patients, none had received any therapy at the time of blood sampling. CDR1 SGHAT and CDR2 FQDESV come from the germline V gene (reference sequence). This CDR3 spans 16 amino acids. After removal of 5 bases from V and 6 bases from J, the junction contained 14 bases not matched to a gene. Genomic DNA was employed as the template in profiling TCR beta VDJ and CDR3. TCRdb reanalysed the reads using MiXCR and keeps one entry per CDR3 protein. Of 180,000 or so distinct CDR3 sequences detected, approximately 48% appear once; the ten largest clones hold more than 1.5%.

The source is a human donor with aplastic anemia. The chain carries TRBV11-1 and TRBJ2-7; 9 bases line up with TRBD1. The sample taken for sequencing was sorted CD4+, CD8+, or CD8+CD57+ T cells (not recorded which) from PBMCs. The chain's CDR3 is CASSKAGTGSSTEQYF. The CDR3 region has the DNA TGTGCCAGCAGCAAGGCCGGGACAGGGAGCTCAACCGAGCAGTACTTC.